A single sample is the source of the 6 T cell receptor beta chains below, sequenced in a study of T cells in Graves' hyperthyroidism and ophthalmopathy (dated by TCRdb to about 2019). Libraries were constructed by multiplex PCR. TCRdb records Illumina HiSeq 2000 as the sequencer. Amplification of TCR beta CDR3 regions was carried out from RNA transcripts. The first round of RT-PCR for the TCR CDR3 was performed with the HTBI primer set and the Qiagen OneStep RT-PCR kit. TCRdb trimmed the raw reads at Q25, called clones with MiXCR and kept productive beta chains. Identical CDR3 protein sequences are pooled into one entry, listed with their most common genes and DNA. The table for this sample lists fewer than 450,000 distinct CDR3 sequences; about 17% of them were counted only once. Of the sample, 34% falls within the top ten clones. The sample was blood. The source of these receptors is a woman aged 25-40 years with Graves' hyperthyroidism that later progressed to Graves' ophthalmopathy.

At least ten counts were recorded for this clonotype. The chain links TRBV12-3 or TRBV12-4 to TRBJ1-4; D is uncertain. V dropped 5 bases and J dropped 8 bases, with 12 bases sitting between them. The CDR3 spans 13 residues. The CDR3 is CASSDLTPEKLFF. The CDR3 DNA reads TGTGCCAGCAGTGATTTGACCCCGGAAAAACTGTTTTTT.

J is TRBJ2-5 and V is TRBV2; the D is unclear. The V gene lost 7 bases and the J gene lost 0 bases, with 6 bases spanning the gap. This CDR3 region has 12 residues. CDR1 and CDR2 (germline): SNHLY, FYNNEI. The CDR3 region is CASTRYQETQYF. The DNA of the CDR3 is TGTGCCAGCACCAGGTACCAAGAGACCCAGTACTTC.

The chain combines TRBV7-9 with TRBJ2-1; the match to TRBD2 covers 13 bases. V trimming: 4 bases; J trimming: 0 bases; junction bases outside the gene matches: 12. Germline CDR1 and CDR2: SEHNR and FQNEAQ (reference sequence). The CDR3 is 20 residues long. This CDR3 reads CASSSPRGLAGTFSYNEQFF. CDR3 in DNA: TGTGCCAGCAGCTCACCCCGGGGACTAGCGGGAACCTTCTCCTACAATGAGCAGTTCTTC.

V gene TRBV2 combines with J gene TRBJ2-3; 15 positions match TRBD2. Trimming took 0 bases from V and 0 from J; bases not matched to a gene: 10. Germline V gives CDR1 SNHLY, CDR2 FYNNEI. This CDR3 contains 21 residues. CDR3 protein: CASSEAGTSGRRRGSTDTQYF. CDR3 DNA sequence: TGTGCCAGCAGTGAAGCCGGGACTAGCGGGAGGCGAAGAGGTAGCACAGATACGCAGTATTTT.

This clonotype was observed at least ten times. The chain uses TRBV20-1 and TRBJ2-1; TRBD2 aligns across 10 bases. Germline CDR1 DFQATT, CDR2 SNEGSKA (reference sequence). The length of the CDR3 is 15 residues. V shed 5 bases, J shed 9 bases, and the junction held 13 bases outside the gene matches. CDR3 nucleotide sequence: TGCAGTGCTCCCGAAGCGGGAGGGCCTGGAACTGAGCAGTTCTTC. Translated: CSAPEAGGPGTEQFF.

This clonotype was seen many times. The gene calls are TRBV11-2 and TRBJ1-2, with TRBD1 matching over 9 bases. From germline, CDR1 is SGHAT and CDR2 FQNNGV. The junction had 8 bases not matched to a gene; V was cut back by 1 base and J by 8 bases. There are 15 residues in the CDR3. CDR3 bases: TGTGCCAGCAGCTTAGCGACAGGGGGGGTCGGAGGCTACACCTTC. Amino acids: CASSLATGGVGGYTF.